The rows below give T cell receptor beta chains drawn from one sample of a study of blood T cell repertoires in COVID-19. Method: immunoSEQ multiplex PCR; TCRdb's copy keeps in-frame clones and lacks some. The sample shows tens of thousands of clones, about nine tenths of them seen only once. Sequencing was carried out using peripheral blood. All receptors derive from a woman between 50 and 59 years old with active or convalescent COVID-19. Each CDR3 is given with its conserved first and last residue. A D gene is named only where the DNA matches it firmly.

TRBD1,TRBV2,CASSAGTADIYGYTF
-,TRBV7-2,CASSGKTQGGYTF
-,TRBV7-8,CASSLTDTGELFF
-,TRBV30,CAWSVQANEKLFF
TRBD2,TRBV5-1,CASSRGLAGGLGTDTQYF
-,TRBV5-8,CASSPVGRSPDASKGYTF
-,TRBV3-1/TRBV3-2,CASSQGTTANTEAFF
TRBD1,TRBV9,CASSSPQGQGTSPLHF
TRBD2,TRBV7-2,CASSPTSGGADTQYF
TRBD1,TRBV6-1,CASSEREGTGGAYSNQPQHF
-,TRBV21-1,CASRSGADYNEQFF
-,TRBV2,CAGSSYNSPLHF
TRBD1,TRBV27,CASSLTGLNEKLFF
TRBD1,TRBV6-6,CASSYSTGASTYGYTF
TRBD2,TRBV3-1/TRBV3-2,CASSRSGGLYNEQFF
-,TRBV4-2,CASSQGDTNTEAFF
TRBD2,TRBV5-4,CASSFGTSGGEFF
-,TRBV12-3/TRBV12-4,CASSPDTYYEQYF
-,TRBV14,CASSPGRSGYTF
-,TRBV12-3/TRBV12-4,CASSFGTLAFF
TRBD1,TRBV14,CASSQDAGGGYTF
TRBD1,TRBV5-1,CASSNRDRRYEQYF